The 12 T cell receptor beta chains given below trace back to one sample, sequenced in a study of Ad26.COV2.S vaccination and SARS-CoV-2 variants. TCRdb's table, derived via immunoSEQ multiplex PCR, lists solely in-frame clones and lacks some. This sample has under 500,000 clones; roughly 90% occur once, and the top ten carry 1.5% to 2%. The sample's treatment: over 15 received Ad26.COV2.S at low or high dose, single or two shots; roughly five received placebo; per-sample allocation not given. Collection of samples fell on day 63 after the first vaccine or placebo injection. The starting material was peripheral blood, obtained in a trial of Ad26.COV2.S vaccine versus placebo. These receptors originate from a person between 18 and 60 years old who received the Ad26.COV2.S COVID-19 vaccine or a placebo.

The chain carries TRBV19 and TRBJ1-2; D ambiguous. The germline V and J ends were trimmed by 3 bases and 4 bases, with 12 bases remaining between them. The CDR3 extends over 14 amino acids. The germline gives CDR1 LNHDA, CDR2 SQIVND (reference sequence). The CDR3 bases are TGTGCCAGTAGTATGAAGGGAGGAAGCTATGGCTACACCTTC. Encoded protein: CASSMKGGSYGYTF.

With regard to this clone: Different DNA sequences within this sample yield the same CDR3. The CDR3 loop is CSVNRGYEQYF. CDR3 DNA sequence: TGCAGCGTTAACAGGGGCTACGAGCAGTACTTC. The gene calls are TRBV29-1 and TRBJ2-7, with TRBD1 identical over 7 bases. The CDR3 covers 11 residues. CDR1 and CDR2 (germline): SQVTM, ANQGSEA. J was trimmed by 3 bases and V by 5 bases; bases with no gene match: 1.

The rearrangement uses TRBV19 and TRBJ2-1; a weak D match, TRBD1 (5 bases). The CDR3 length is 13 residues. V lost 6 bases to trimming and J lost 1 base, with 7 bases between them. Per germline, CDR1 LNHDA and CDR2 SQIVND (reference sequence). CDR3 sequence (DNA): TGTGCCAGTAGCAGGGAATCCTACAATGAGCAGTTCTTC. Translating it yields CASSRESYNEQFF.

The chain recombines TRBV5-8 with TRBJ1-2; D gene unclear. Germline V gene sequence: CDR1 SGHTS, CDR2 YDEGEE. The V and J ends lost 6 bases and 7 bases respectively, with 19 bases between them. The CDR3 loop spans 14 amino acids. This CDR3 reads CASNPRDNIRGYTF. The DNA for the CDR3 is TGTGCCAGCAACCCCCGCGACAATATTCGTGGCTACACCTTC.

The CDR3 sequence is CASSYRDLGKDEQFF. Written as DNA, the CDR3 is TGTGCCAGCAGTTACAGGGACCTAGGTAAAGATGAGCAGTTCTTC. The rearrangement links TRBV6-2 or TRBV6-3 to TRBJ2-1; D may be TRBD1 or TRBD2 (5 bases each). V lost 2 bases and J lost 8, with 16 bases in between. The CDR3 covers 15 residues. Germline values: CDR1 MNHEY, CDR2 SVGEGT.

The chain is built from TRBV2 and TRBJ2-5; 10 bases map to TRBD1. V was pared by 5 bases and J by 1 base, with 4 bases of the junction left unmatched. This CDR3 is built from 15 residues. Germline CDR1 is SNHLY and CDR2 is FYNNEI. The CDR3 region is CASSTGTGVQETQYF. The CDR3 DNA reads as TGTGCCAGCAGTACCGGGACAGGGGTCCAAGAGACCCAGTACTTC.

The rearrangement joins TRBV7-2 to TRBJ2-7, with TRBD1 matching 8 bases. After removal of 1 base from V and 12 bases from J, the junction contained 8 bases not matched to a gene. CDR1 SGHTA and CDR2 FQGNSA come from the germline V gene. The CDR3 is made up of 13 amino acids. CDR3 nucleotide sequence: TGTGCCAGCAGCTTAGGCGCAGGGGGCGCGTGGTACTTC. It yields the protein CASSLGAGGAWYF.

For the CDR3, the DNA is TGCGCCAGCAGCCAAGCTCAGGGGAGTAATTCACCCCTCCACTTT. It specifies CASSQAQGSNSPLHF. The chain uses TRBV4-1 and TRBJ1-6; a weak D match, TRBD1 (6 bases). This CDR3 spans 15 amino acids. Germline V gene lookup returns CDR1 MGHRA and CDR2 YSYEKL. The V end was cut by 1 base, the J end by 6 bases, with 10 bases between.

CDR3 sequence: CASSYGQGVTEKLFF. CDR3 DNA sequence: TGTGCCAGTAGTTATGGACAGGGGGTTACGGAAAAACTGTTTTTT. The V call is TRBV19, the J call TRBJ1-4, with TRBD1 matching 10 bases. V was pared by 5 bases and J by 8 bases, with 8 bases of the junction left unmatched. Germline V gives CDR1 LNHDA, CDR2 SQIVND (reference sequence). The CDR3 is 15 residues long.

The chain couples TRBV9 to TRBJ2-7; the D gene could be TRBD1 or TRBD2 (5 bases each). The CDR3 consists of 13 residues. V gave up 6 bases and J gave up 6 bases, with 16 bases separating them. CDR1 SGDLS and CDR2 YYNGEE come from the germline V gene. CDR3 coding DNA: TGTGCCAGCAACGCCATCAATGGGGGCGAGCAGTACTTC. Translation gives CASNAINGGEQYF. The variable domain in full, completed from reference TRBV9 and TRBJ2-7, reads DSGVTQTPKHLITATGQRVTLRCSPRSGDLSVYWYQQSLDQGLQFLIQYYNGEERAKGNILERFSAQQFPDLHSELNLSSLELGDSALYFCASNAINGGEQYFGPGTRLTVT.

The V call is TRBV18, the J call TRBJ2-5, with D possibly TRBD2 on 5 matching bases. Germline V gene sequence: CDR1 KGHSH, CDR2 LQKENI. V dropped 2 bases and J dropped 2 bases, with 21 bases sitting between them. The length of the CDR3 is 18 residues. The CDR3 sequence: CASSPTRGSEPTQETQYF. The CDR3 nucleotides read TGTGCCAGCTCACCAACGAGAGGTAGCGAGCCAACTCAAGAGACCCAGTACTTC.

The CDR3 region is CASGPDRRDSYEQYF. DNA of the CDR3: TGTGCTAGTGGTCCGGACAGGAGAGACTCCTACGAGCAGTACTTC. V usage is TRBV12-5 and J usage is TRBJ2-7, with 7 bases aligning to TRBD1. Germline CDR1 LGHNT, CDR2 FRNRAP. Unmatched junction bases numbered 7, after V lost 5 bases and J lost 0 bases. The CDR3 spans 15 residues.